Listed here are 23 T cell receptor beta chains from one sample, sequenced in a study of blood T cell repertoires in COVID-19. The assay was immunoSEQ multiplex PCR, and TCRdb's table has in-frame clones only and misses some. This table has about 270,000 clones, around nine tenths appearing once. The specimen sequenced was PBMCs or T cells enriched from blood (not recorded which). The receptors stem from a woman aged 18-29 years who had recovered from COVID-19.

This rearrangement joins TRBV11-3 to TRBJ2-3; 8 bases line up with TRBD1. Germline V gene lookup returns CDR1 SGHNT and CDR2 YENEEA. The CDR3 has 19 residues. J lost 3 bases, V lost 4 bases, and 18 bases had no gene match. Here the CDR3 reads CASSYGQGGIGTWTDTQYF. As DNA, the CDR3 is TGTGCCAGCAGCTATGGACAGGGCGGGATAGGTACTTGGACAGATACGCAGTATTTT.

The chain couples TRBV18 to TRBJ1-3; weak D call: TRBD1 (5 bases). V shed 2 bases and J shed 0 bases, with 17 bases lying between them. The CDR3 has 18 residues. Germline V gives CDR1 KGHSH, CDR2 LQKENI. CDR3 DNA: TGTGCCAGCTCACCAAGAGAAACAGGCCAGTCCTCTGGAAACACCATATATTTT. Amino acid sequence: CASSPRETGQSSGNTIYF.

The chain carries TRBV6-2 or TRBV6-3 and TRBJ2-1; 10 nucleotides match TRBD2. Losses at the gene ends were 5 bases for V and 6 bases for J; bases not matched to a gene: 7. Germline V gene lookup returns CDR1 MNHEY and CDR2 SVGEGT. This CDR3 comprises 15 residues. The CDR3 region has the DNA TGTGCCAGCAGTCGACAGGCTAGCGGGGGCAATGAGCAGTTCTTC. Its translation: CASSRQASGGNEQFF.

The chain uses TRBV10-3 and TRBJ1-5; D ambiguous. The CDR3 is 15 amino acids. The germline V gene encodes CDR1 ENHRY and CDR2 SYGVKD. V was pared by 2 bases and J by 7 bases, with 15 bases between. In DNA form, the CDR3 reads TGTGCCATCAGTGAGGGATCGTGGGGAGTCCAGCCCCAGCATTTT. Protein: CAISEGSWGVQPQHF.

The CDR3: CASSLGTGNYGYTF. CDR3 bases: TGTGCCAGCAGCTTGGGGACAGGGAACTATGGCTACACCTTC. This chain uses TRBV7-6 with TRBJ1-2; 9 bases line up with TRBD1. With 3 bases clipped from V and 2 bases from J, the junction kept 1 base outside the gene matches. CDR1 is SGHVS and CDR2 is FNYEAQ in the germline V gene. This CDR3 is built from 14 residues.

J is TRBJ2-7 and V is TRBV5-1; a weak D match, TRBD1 (5 bases). V was shortened by 0 bases and J by 2 bases, with 30 bases between the two germline ends. Germline V lookup: CDR1 SGHRS, CDR2 YFSETQ. CDR3 length: 21 residues. The CDR3 DNA reads as TGCGCCAGCAGCTTGGCCCAGGGCAGTAGTAATTGGCGCCGCTTAACCTACGAGCAGTACTTC. Its protein is CASSLAQGSSNWRRLTYEQYF.

V usage is TRBV11-2 and J usage is TRBJ1-1, with 10 bases matching TRBD1. The germline V gene has CDR1 SGHAT and CDR2 FQNNGV. The V and J ends lost 4 bases and 4 bases, in that order; junction bases with no gene match: 3. The CDR3 extends over 14 amino acids. CDR3 nucleotides: TGTGCCAGCAGCTCGACAGGGGGCATCACTGAAGCTTTCTTT. This gives the protein CASSSTGGITEAFF.

The genes are TRBV27 and TRBJ2-3; unclear D gene. The CDR3 is made up of 16 amino acids. Trimming removed 6 bases from V and 2 bases from J, with 18 bases in between. Germline V gene lookup returns CDR1 MNHEY and CDR2 SMNVEV (reference sequence). CDR3: CASSPGVLIITDTQYF. In nucleotides, the CDR3 is TGTGCCAGCAGCCCTGGAGTACTCATTATCACAGATACGCAGTATTTT.

The gene calls are TRBV28 and TRBJ2-6, with 11 bases lining up with TRBD1. V lost 0 bases, J lost 2 bases, and 0 bases stayed unmatched. The CDR3 is made up of 17 amino acids. Germline V gives CDR1 MDHEN, CDR2 SYDVKM. The CDR3 loop is CASSLWDRGPGANVLTF. Written as DNA, the CDR3 is TGTGCCAGCAGTTTATGGGACAGGGGGCCTGGGGCCAACGTCCTGACTTTC. The full variable domain, rest sourced from reference TRBV28 and TRBJ2-6, is DVKVTQSSRYLVKRTGEKVFLECVQDMDHENMFWYRQDPGLGLRLIYFSYDVKMKEKGDIPEGYSVSREKKERFSLILESASTNQTSMYLCASSLWDRGPGANVLTFGAGSRLTVL.

This clone came up a few times. The rearrangement joins TRBV28 to TRBJ1-5, with D hard to call. The CDR3 is 13 amino acids. The germline V gene encodes CDR1 MDHEN and CDR2 SYDVKM. The V and J ends lost 6 bases and 7 bases respectively, with 13 bases between them. CDR3 residues: CASSSPRVQPQHF. The CDR3 DNA reads as TGTGCCAGCAGCTCCCCCCGGGTACAGCCCCAGCATTTT.

This clone appeared a single time. The V call is TRBV29-1, the J call TRBJ2-7; TRBD2 aligns across 11 bases. After removal of 7 bases from V and 4 bases from J, the junction contained 6 bases not matched to a gene. Germline lookup yields CDR1 SQVTM and CDR2 ANQGSEA. The CDR3 extends over 13 amino acids. The DNA for the CDR3 is TGCAGCGCTGGGGGACTAGCGGAATACGAGCAGTACTTC. Encoded protein: CSAGGLAEYEQYF.

The CDR3 DNA is TGTGCCAGCAGTCGTATCTTAGCGGGCGCCGCCGAGAAACTGTTTTTT. Encoded protein: CASSRILAGAAEKLFF. The chain uses TRBV28 and TRBJ1-4; D is unresolved. Germline V gene sequence: CDR1 MDHEN, CDR2 SYDVKM. Trimming cost V 5 bases and J 11 bases, with 24 bases left between them. This CDR3 spans 16 amino acids.

The count of this clone is one. This chain uses TRBV5-4 with TRBJ2-1, with TRBD1 identical over 12 bases. The germline CDR1 and CDR2 sequences are SGHNT and YYREEE (reference sequence). V lost 4 bases and J lost 10; bases outside the gene matches: 9. This CDR3 is built from 15 residues. CDR3 region: CASSRDRGRRDEQFF. Here the CDR3 DNA reads TGTGCCAGCAGCCGGGACAGGGGGCGAAGGGACGAGCAGTTCTTC.

The V and J genes are TRBV5-8 and TRBJ1-4; no clear D gene. Germline V CDR1 and CDR2: SGHTS, YDEGEE. The CDR3 spans 12 residues. The ends were cut back, 1 base at V and 12 bases at J, with 10 bases in the middle. The CDR3 protein is CASSLRREELFF. DNA of the CDR3: TGTGCCAGCAGCTTGAGGAGGGAGGAACTGTTTTTT.

The CDR3 loop reads CASKGLQNTGELFF. The CDR3 nucleotides read TGCGCCAGCAAGGGACTTCAGAACACCGGGGAGCTGTTTTTT. V and J are TRBV5-1 and TRBJ2-2; D perhaps matches TRBD2 (6 bases). The CDR3 spans 14 residues. The ends were cut back, 6 bases at V and 1 base at J, with 10 bases in the middle. Germline V gives CDR1 SGHRS, CDR2 YFSETQ.

The chain has TRBV5-3 and TRBJ1-1, with D maybe TRBD1 (6 bases). TRBV5-3 is flagged as an ORF with uncertain function. V lost 0 bases and J 0 bases, leaving 12 bases between the germline ends. The CDR3 covers 16 residues. CDR3: CARSLASDRLNTEAFF. The DNA for the CDR3 is TGTGCCAGAAGCTTGGCCTCCGACAGGCTGAACACTGAAGCTTTCTTT.

V is TRBV2 and J is TRBJ1-5, with D tentatively TRBD1 (6 bases). CDR1 is SNHLY and CDR2 is FYNNEI in the germline V gene. The CDR3 length is 14 residues. V was pared by 3 bases and J by 8 bases, with 14 bases between. The CDR3 reads CASSDFYRAEPQHF. CDR3 coding DNA: TGTGCCAGCAGTGATTTTTACAGGGCAGAGCCCCAGCATTTT. The complete variable domain, with remaining parts taken from reference TRBV2 and TRBJ1-5, reads EPEVTQTPSHQVTQMGQEVILRCVPISNHLYFYWYRQILGQKVEFLVSFYNNEISEKSEIFDDQFSVERPDGSNFTLKIRSTKLEDSAMYFCASSDFYRAEPQHFGDGTRLSIL.

The V call is TRBV5-6, the J call TRBJ1-2, with 7 bases that match TRBD1. This CDR3 contains 16 residues. V lost 4 bases to trimming and J lost 1 base; unmatched junction nucleotides: 10. The germline gives CDR1 SGHDT, CDR2 YYEEEE. CDR3 sequence (DNA): TGTGCCAGCAGCCGAGACCGGGACAGAGATAACTATGGCTACACCTTC. Translation: CASSRDRDRDNYGYTF.

The gene calls are TRBV4-3 and TRBJ2-7, with D maybe TRBD2 (6 bases). Trimming removed 0 bases at V and 2 bases at J, with 11 bases between. This CDR3 region has 15 residues. The V gene's germline CDR1 is LGHNA and CDR2 YSLEER. This chain's CDR3 is CASSQEPPGAYEQYF. The CDR3 region has the DNA TGCGCCAGCAGCCAAGAACCCCCGGGGGCCTACGAGCAGTACTTC.

The chain combines TRBV30 with TRBJ2-7; 9 bases fit TRBD1. CDR1 is GTSNPN and CDR2 is SVGIG in the germline V gene (reference sequence). The ends lost 8 bases at V and 4 bases at J; junction bases unmatched: 9. The CDR3 runs 13 residues. CDR3 coding DNA: TGTGCCGCCTTGGGACAGGGTGGTTACGAGCAGTACTTC. It encodes CAALGQGGYEQYF.

The chain has TRBV7-9 and TRBJ2-1, with D possibly being TRBD2 (6 bases). CDR1 and CDR2 (germline): SEHNR, FQNEAQ (reference sequence). V lost 0 bases to trimming and J lost 9 bases, with 21 bases between them. The CDR3 sequence is 17 residues long. The CDR3 nucleotides read TGTGCCAGCAGCTTAGCGTTGGGACTCGATACACGGGTTGAGCAGTTCTTC. Protein: CASSLALGLDTRVEQFF.

The rearrangement uses TRBV6-2 or TRBV6-3 and TRBJ2-7; 7 bases line up with TRBD1. This CDR3 is 15 amino acids long. CDR1 and CDR2 (germline): MNHEY, SVGEGT. Germline trimming cut 4 bases from V and 0 bases from J; bases unmatched to any gene: 6. CDR3 residues: CASSLDRLNSYEQYF. The CDR3 nucleotides are TGTGCCAGCAGTTTGGACAGGTTGAACTCCTACGAGCAGTACTTC.

The J gene is TRBJ1-1, the V gene TRBV7-9; a possible D gene is TRBD1 (5 bases). Between the trimmed V and J ends, which lost 8 bases and 4 bases, there was a span of 20 bases. Germline V gives CDR1 SEHNR, CDR2 FQNEAQ (reference sequence). The CDR3 has 15 residues. The CDR3 DNA is TGTGCCAGCGGCGGAGGGGCCGAACTATCCACTGAAGCTTTCTTT. It codes for CASGGGAELSTEAFF.